This T cell receptor (beta chain) was recovered during a study of cytomegalovirus exposure and HLA in healthy donors. Study-wide background: A preliminary data release comprised around 85 million unique TCRs obtained from HLA-typed donors.

Each of the donors was a healthy bone marrow donor. Vbeta (60) and Jbeta (13) primers were used in the PCR. Sequencing was performed with immunoSEQ multiplex PCR; in TCRdb, only in-frame clones are kept and a portion is missing. The table shows about 130,000 clones, with about 82% occurring only once. This clone was counted between two and nine times. No antigen is known for it. Study conclusions and caveats: Further analysis, carried out later, found HLA-associated TCR beta chains more clonally expanded than equally common other chains.

The source material was PBMCs. The TCR was taken from a boy younger than 18 in good health and CMV-seronegative.

This chain's CDR3 is CASSFAQTTEAFF. Here the CDR3 DNA reads TGTGCCAGCAGCTTTGCACAGACCACTGAAGCTTTCTTT. The chain recombines TRBV5-6 with TRBJ1-1; D unresolved. The germline V gene has CDR1 SGHDT and CDR2 YYEEEE. V was clipped by 2 bases and J by 4 bases, with 9 bases between them. There are 13 residues in the CDR3.